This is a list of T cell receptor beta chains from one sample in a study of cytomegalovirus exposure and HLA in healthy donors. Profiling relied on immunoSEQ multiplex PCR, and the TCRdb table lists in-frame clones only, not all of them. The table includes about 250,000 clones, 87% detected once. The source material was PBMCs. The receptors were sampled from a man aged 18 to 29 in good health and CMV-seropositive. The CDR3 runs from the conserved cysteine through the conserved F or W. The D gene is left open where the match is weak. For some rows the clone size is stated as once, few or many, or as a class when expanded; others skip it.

TGTGCCAGCAGCTTAGGCTCCCACTACGAGCAGTACTTC	CASSLGSHYEQYF	NA	few	TRBV7-2	TRBJ2-7
TGTGCCAGCAGCTTCGGACTAGCGGAGTCCTACGAGCAGTACTTC	CASSFGLAESYEQYF	TRBD2	NA	TRBV9	TRBJ2-7
TGTGCCAGTGCCTGGGCGGGAGGGGGAAATGAGCAGTTCTTC	CASAWAGGGNEQFF	TRBD2	NA	TRBV27	TRBJ2-1
TGTGCCAGCAGTTTATCGAATTCGGGACTAGCCAAAAACATTCAGTACTTC	CASSLSNSGLAKNIQYF	NA	NA	TRBV27	TRBJ2-4
TGTGCCAGCAGCCTCGGAGGGTACGGCTACACCTTC	CASSLGGYGYTF	NA	few	TRBV5-6	TRBJ1-2
TGCGCCAGCAGCTTGGATAGCCGCTCCCAGTTCTTC	CASSLDSRSQFF	NA	NA	TRBV5-1	TRBJ2-1
TGTGCCAGCGCGTGGGAAAGCCGAGAGACCCAGTACTTC	CASAWESRETQYF	NA	NA	TRBV2	TRBJ2-5
TGTGCCAGCAGCTTTTGGACAGGCGCCTCCTACGAGCAGTACTTC	CASSFWTGASYEQYF	TRBD1	NA	TRBV5-5	TRBJ2-7
TGTGCCAGTAGCGGACAGAGTTACGAGCAGTACTTC	CASSGQSYEQYF	NA	NA	TRBV19	TRBJ2-7
TGTGCCAGCAGTGATTCGGGGCTGATCGCTGAAGCTTTCTTT	CASSDSGLIAEAFF	NA	NA	TRBV6-1	TRBJ1-1
TGTGCCAGCAGCTCCTGGGACAGGGAAGATTTTGGCTATGGCTACACCTTC	CASSSWDREDFGYGYTF	TRBD1	NA	TRBV5-6	TRBJ1-2